The 20 T cell receptor beta chains presented below share a single source sample, sequenced in a study of response to subunit inactivated influenza vaccine. TCRdb ran MiXCR on the RT-PCR reads and lists one entry per CDR3 protein. The sample includes fewer than 250,000 distinct CDR3 sequences, around 14% of them seen just once. This material consisted of CD8+ T cells sorted from PBMCs, taken roughly 5 days after vaccination. These receptors originate from a man aged 45 to 65 who received an inactivated influenza vaccine.

This clonotype has a handful of counts. The V gene is TRBV4-3, the J gene TRBJ2-5; 7 bases agree with TRBD2. V dropped 3 bases and J dropped 1; count of bases not matched to a gene: 5. The length of the CDR3 is 15 residues. Germline V CDR1 and CDR2: LGHNA, YSLEER. DNA of the CDR3: TGCGCCAGCAGCCAGTACCTAGCGGTCCAAGAGACCCAGTACTTC. Protein: CASSQYLAVQETQYF.

V usage is TRBV9 and J usage is TRBJ2-1, with D possibly TRBD2 on 5 matching bases. The CDR3 loop spans 17 amino acids. The germline CDR1 and CDR2 sequences are SGDLS and YYNGEE. V lost 2 bases, J lost 3 bases, and 18 bases lay in between. The CDR3 nucleotides are TGTGCCAGCAGCGTCACTCCAGAGCGGTTGATCTACAATGAGCAGTTCTTC. This gives the protein CASSVTPERLIYNEQFF.

This clonotype was counted ten times or more. The chain carries TRBV11-1 and TRBJ2-1; D remains unclear. There are 19 residues in the CDR3. Trimming pared 2 bases from V and 0 bases from J, leaving 20 bases between. Germline V gene data show CDR1 as SGHAT and CDR2 as FQDESV (reference sequence). CDR3 bases: TGTGCCAGCAGCTTACCCACTTTTAGACGGCCGAGCTCCTACAATGAGCAGTTCTTC. This encodes CASSLPTFRRPSSYNEQFF.

This clonotype occurred many times. The chain recombines TRBV12-3 or TRBV12-4 with TRBJ2-1; D is unresolved. V lost 2 bases to trimming and J lost 2 bases, with 10 bases between them. The CDR3 totals 15 residues. The CDR3 reads CASSLPGRTYNEQFF. In DNA form, the CDR3 reads TGTGCCAGCAGTTTACCAGGTCGAACCTACAATGAGCAGTTCTTC.

The chain combines TRBV5-5 with TRBJ2-7, with TRBD1 matching over 8 bases. V was pared by 3 bases and J by 5 bases, with 4 bases of the junction left unmatched. Germline CDR1 is SGHKS and CDR2 is YYEKEE (reference sequence). There are 13 residues in the CDR3. The CDR3 DNA reads as TGTGCCAGCAGCTCGGGACAGGTTCACGAGCAGTACTTC. This translates into CASSSGQVHEQYF.

This clonotype was observed a few times. This chain links TRBV4-2 with TRBJ2-2; 7 bases are a match to TRBD2. The CDR3 has 14 residues. V lost 1 base and J lost 4; bases outside the gene matches: 0. Germline V lookup: CDR1 LGHNA, CDR2 YNFKEQ. The CDR3 DNA reads TGTGCCAGCAGCCAAGGGACTAGCACCGGGGAGCTGTTTTTT. Amino acid sequence: CASSQGTSTGELFF.

This clonotype was seen only a few times. The rearrangement joins TRBV4-3 to TRBJ1-6; 8 bases agree with TRBD1. V lost 0 bases and J lost 3; bases outside the gene matches: 1. The CDR3 totals 16 residues. Germline assignment: CDR1 LGHNA and CDR2 YSLEER. The CDR3, as DNA: TGCGCCAGCAGCCAAGATACAGGGGGCTATAATTCACCCCTCCACTTT. This translates into CASSQDTGGYNSPLHF.

The CDR3 DNA sequence: TGTGCCAGCAGTTACGAGGCGAGTACAGCCCCCACAGATACGCAGTATTTT. As protein: CASSYEASTAPTDTQYF. The chain joins TRBV6-5 to TRBJ2-3; D gene uncertain. V dropped 2 bases and J dropped 2 bases, with 17 bases sitting between them. This CDR3 region has 17 residues. The germline CDR1 and CDR2 sequences are MNHEY and SVGAGI.

This clonotype was detected a few times. The rearrangement joins TRBV29-1 to TRBJ2-7; 7 positions match TRBD2. CDR3 size: 16 residues. The germline CDR1 and CDR2 sequences are SQVTM and ANQGSEA. V shed 0 bases and J 4 bases; nucleotides not matched to a gene: 12. The DNA of the CDR3 is TGCAGCGTTGAAGAGGGGTTAGGCGGGAGAGGTTACGAGCAGTACTTC. Translation: CSVEEGLGGRGYEQYF.

The J gene is TRBJ2-7, the V gene TRBV9; 7 bases map to TRBD2. The V gene's germline CDR1 is SGDLS and CDR2 YYNGEE. The J segment lost 0 bases and the V segment lost 0 bases, leaving 3 bases of the junction unmatched. The CDR3 contains 15 residues. DNA for the CDR3: TGTGCCAGCAGCGTAGGTGGCGGGGGCTCCTACGAGCAGTACTTC. Amino acids: CASSVGGGGSYEQYF.

This chain joins TRBV4-3 and TRBJ2-7; no definite D call. V was trimmed by 0 bases and J by 0 bases, leaving 6 bases between them. Germline loops: CDR1 LGHNA, CDR2 YSLEER. CDR3 length: 14 amino acids. In nucleotides, the CDR3 is TGCGCCAGCAGCCAAGAAATAGACTCCTACGAGCAGTACTTC. Its translation: CASSQEIDSYEQYF.

This clonotype was detected many times. V and J are TRBV4-1 and TRBJ2-7; D remains ambiguous. Per germline, CDR1 MGHRA and CDR2 YSYEKL. The ends were cut back, 1 base at V and 1 base at J, with 8 bases in the middle. The CDR3 covers 14 residues. The CDR3: CASSQVDASYEQYF. The DNA for the CDR3 is TGCGCCAGCAGCCAAGTTGACGCGTCCTACGAGCAGTACTTC.

This clonotype was observed a few times. The rearrangement links TRBV5-1 to TRBJ2-6, with TRBD1 matching 7 bases. The germline V gene has CDR1 SGHRS and CDR2 YFSETQ. V shed 4 bases and J 2 bases; nucleotides not matched to a gene: 6. There are 16 residues in the CDR3. The CDR3 here is CASSVEGGPGANVLTF. The CDR3 DNA follows: TGCGCCAGCAGCGTCGAAGGGGGCCCTGGGGCCAACGTCCTGACTTTC.

This clonotype has more than one count but fewer than ten. The chain uses TRBV30 and TRBJ2-1; no reliable D call. This CDR3 has 11 residues. V was trimmed by 1 base and J by 8 bases, leaving 6 bases between them. Germline V gene data show CDR1 as GTSNPN and CDR2 as SVGIG (reference sequence). CDR3 loop: CAWSGGDEQFF. The CDR3 nucleotides are TGTGCCTGGAGTGGTGGCGATGAGCAGTTCTTC.

CDR3: CASSVHGAEGQPQHF. CDR3 bases: TGTGCCAGCAGCGTACACGGGGCCGAGGGGCAGCCCCAGCATTTT. The chain recombines TRBV7-8 with TRBJ1-5, with a possible D match to TRBD1 (5 bases). The CDR3 consists of 15 residues. Germline V gene sequence: CDR1 SGHVS, CDR2 FQNEAQ. The V gene lost 5 bases and the J gene lost 7 bases, with 18 bases spanning the gap.

This clonotype appeared many times. The CDR3, as DNA: TGCGCCAGCAGCCAAACTAGCGGCGGGAGCTCCTACAATGAGCAGTTCTTC. Its protein is CASSQTSGGSSYNEQFF. The rearrangement joins TRBV4-3 to TRBJ2-1; 8 bases agree with TRBD2. CDR1 is LGHNA, CDR2 YSLEER, per germline. There are 17 residues in the CDR3. The V and J ends lost 2 bases and 0 bases, in that order; junction bases with no gene match: 6.

The genes are TRBV12-3 or TRBV12-4 and TRBJ2-7; either TRBD1 or TRBD2 may fit D (5 bases each). Trimming took off 6 bases at V and 5 bases at J, with 14 bases between the two ends. This CDR3 contains 13 residues. CDR3 DNA sequence: TGTGCCAGCAGCAGGGACCGCGGAAACGAGCAGTACTTC. It yields the protein CASSRDRGNEQYF.

The V call is TRBV2, the J call TRBJ1-1, with 7 positions matching TRBD1. With 6 bases clipped from V and 7 bases from J, the junction kept 8 bases outside the gene matches. This CDR3 is 13 amino acids long. Germline values: CDR1 SNHLY, CDR2 FYNNEI. The CDR3 DNA reads TGTGCCAGCAGGCCAGGGGGAGCGGATGAAGCTTTCTTT. Translated, it gives CASRPGGADEAFF.

Only a few counts were recorded for this clonotype. The J gene is TRBJ2-7, the V gene TRBV27, with 8 bases identical to TRBD1. The J segment lost 4 bases and the V segment lost 3 bases, leaving 5 bases of the junction unmatched. CDR1 and CDR2 (germline): MNHEY, SMNVEV (reference sequence). The CDR3 covers 14 residues. CDR3 protein: CASSLNRGAYEQYF. Here the CDR3 DNA reads TGTGCCAGCAGTTTGAACAGGGGGGCGTACGAGCAGTACTTC.

The sample holds a few counts of this clonotype. The V call is TRBV28, the J call TRBJ2-7; 11 nucleotides line up with TRBD1. V dropped 5 bases and J dropped 4; count of bases not matched to a gene: 4. This CDR3 region has 14 residues. CDR1 is MDHEN, CDR2 SYDVKM, per germline. CDR3 in amino acids: CASSHGTGGYEQYF. For the CDR3, the DNA is TGTGCCAGCAGTCACGGGACAGGGGGTTACGAGCAGTACTTC. Complete variable domain (other parts from reference TRBV28 and TRBJ2-7): DVKVTQSSRYLVKRTGEKVFLECVQDMDHENMFWYRQDPGLGLRLIYFSYDVKMKEKGDIPEGYSVSREKKERFSLILESASTNQTSMYLCASSHGTGGYEQYFGPGTRLTVT.